The 16 T cell receptor beta chains below all came from one sample that was sequenced in a study of blood T cell repertoires in COVID-19. Sequencing was performed with immunoSEQ multiplex PCR; in TCRdb, only in-frame clones are kept and a portion is missing. The repertoire has about 300,000 clones, around nine tenths of them found once; the top ten carry under 3%. Sequenced material: PBMCs or T cells enriched from blood (not recorded which). The receptors derive from a woman aged 18 to 35 who had recovered from COVID-19.

CDR3 region: CASSSTVGQQTQYF. The CDR3 DNA is TGTGCCAGCAGCTCAACCGTGGGCCAGCAGACCCAGTACTTC. This chain links TRBV7-2 with TRBJ2-5; D call uncertain. In germline, CDR1 is SGHTA, CDR2 FQGNSA. The CDR3 runs 14 residues. Trimming removed 4 bases at V and 6 bases at J, with 15 bases between.

CDR3 loop: CASSARGRREGRGDEQFF. The CDR3 DNA is TGTGCCAGTAGTGCCCGGGGCCGGAGGGAGGGCCGAGGGGATGAGCAGTTCTTC. V gene TRBV19 combines with J gene TRBJ2-1; TRBD2 aligns across 7 bases. Germline lookup yields CDR1 LNHDA and CDR2 SQIVND (reference sequence). The CDR3 contains 18 residues. V lost 5 bases, J lost 8 bases, and 21 bases stayed unmatched.

The DNA of the CDR3 is TGTGCCAGCAGTTACGAGGCTTGGCCCCAAGAGACCCAGTACTTC. It codes for CASSYEAWPQETQYF. The chain carries TRBV5-4 and TRBJ2-5; D is unresolved. The CDR3 covers 15 residues. Germline CDR1 and CDR2: SGHNT and YYREEE (reference sequence). V dropped 5 bases and J dropped 1 base, with 15 bases sitting between them.

This chain links TRBV2 with TRBJ1-5; tentatively, D is TRBD1 (5 bases). V lost 2 bases and J lost 9, with 26 bases in between. The germline CDR1 and CDR2 sequences are SNHLY and FYNNEI. CDR3 length equals 18 residues. As DNA, the CDR3 is TGTGCCAGCAGTGAAAGTGTCCGTAGTCGACAGCCCCATCGGCCCCAGCATTTT. Its translation is CASSESVRSRQPHRPQHF.

J is TRBJ2-1 and V is TRBV14; 10 bases line up with TRBD2. The germline V gene has CDR1 SGHDN and CDR2 FVKESK. This CDR3 has 15 residues. With V trimmed by 4 bases and J by 4 bases, 4 bases remained unmatched. This CDR3 reads CASSPLAGVYNEQFF. In DNA form, the CDR3 reads TGTGCCAGCAGCCCCCTAGCGGGAGTTTACAATGAGCAGTTCTTC.

J is TRBJ2-5 and V is TRBV5-4; maybe TRBD1 (5 bases). This CDR3 is built from 14 residues. The germline gives CDR1 SGHNT, CDR2 YYREEE (reference sequence). Trimming removed 4 bases from V and 2 bases from J, with 12 bases in between. Written as DNA, the CDR3 is TGTGCCAGCAGCGTCCGGACACTTCAAGAGACCCAGTACTTC. Translating gives CASSVRTLQETQYF. The full variable domain, with the rest looked up from reference TRBV5-4 and TRBJ2-5, is ETGVTQSPTHLIKTRGQQVTLRCSSQSGHNTVSWYQQALGQGPQFIFQYYREEENGRGNFPPRFSGLQFPNYSSELNVNALELDDSALYLCASSVRTLQETQYFGPGTRLLVL.

The rearrangement uses TRBV11-2 and TRBJ1-5, with 7 nucleotides matching TRBD1. Unmatched junction bases numbered 3, after V lost 5 bases and J lost 2 bases. Germline V gene sequence: CDR1 SGHAT, CDR2 FQNNGV. The CDR3 length is 14 residues. The CDR3 loop reads CASSTGTGNQPQHF. The CDR3 nucleotides are TGTGCCAGCAGCACGGGGACAGGCAATCAGCCCCAGCATTTT.

This sequence joins TRBV7-2 and TRBJ2-7; no clear D gene. V lost 1 base, J lost 3 bases, and 4 bases lay in between. The CDR3 has 12 residues. Germline V gene data show CDR1 as SGHTA and CDR2 as FQGNSA. The CDR3 sequence: CASSLVLYEQYF. CDR3 bases: TGTGCCAGCAGCTTAGTCCTCTACGAGCAGTACTTC.

This clone has a single count. CDR3 DNA: TGTGCCAGCAGCCAAGACCTACAGGGATGGTGGCGCACAGATACGCAGTATTTT. The encoded protein is CASSQDLQGWWRTDTQYF. This chain uses TRBV14 with TRBJ2-3, with D possibly matching TRBD1 (6 bases). The germline V gene has CDR1 SGHDN and CDR2 FVKESK. V was shortened by 0 bases and J by 1 base, with 17 bases between the two germline ends. The CDR3 consists of 18 residues.

The J gene is TRBJ1-5, the V gene TRBV2, with D perhaps matching TRBD1 (5 bases). The CDR3 consists of 13 residues. Trimming took off 5 bases at V and 6 bases at J, with 11 bases between the two ends. In germline, CDR1 is SNHLY, CDR2 FYNNEI. The CDR3, as DNA: TGTGCCAGCAGTCCAGGGTTGGCTCAGCCCCAGCATTTT. Its protein is CASSPGLAQPQHF.

This rearrangement joins TRBV7-2 to TRBJ1-3; D may be TRBD1 (5 bases). Between the trimmed V and J ends, which lost 10 bases and 2 bases, there was a span of 15 bases. Germline CDR1 is SGHTA and CDR2 is FQGNSA. The CDR3 totals 14 residues. CDR3 region: CAIQPGGAGNTIYF. CDR3 nucleotides: TGTGCCATCCAACCCGGGGGGGCTGGAAACACCATATATTTT.

The chain carries TRBV9 and TRBJ1-2; 9 bases are shared with TRBD1. The CDR3 consists of 15 residues. CDR1 and CDR2 from the germline V gene are SGDLS and YYNGEE. The V gene end was trimmed by 4 bases and the J gene end by 7 bases; junction bases not matched to a gene: 11. The DNA of the CDR3 is TGTGCCAGCAGCCTTCAAACAGGGGGCGAACCTGGCTACACCTTC. Protein sequence: CASSLQTGGEPGYTF.

The chain carries TRBV5-1 and TRBJ2-3, with 12 bases matching TRBD2. The junction had 3 bases not matched to a gene; V was cut back by 0 bases and J by 1 base. CDR1 is SGHRS and CDR2 is YFSETQ in the germline V gene. This CDR3 spans 17 amino acids. In DNA, the CDR3 is TGCGCCAGCAGCTTGGATGGACTAGCGGGGCGCACAGATACGCAGTATTTT. This translates into CASSLDGLAGRTDTQYF.

The V and J genes are TRBV4-1 and TRBJ1-1; tentatively, D is TRBD1 (5 bases). The CDR3 contains 15 residues. Germline CDR1 reads MGHRA; CDR2 reads YSYEKL. V was cut by 0 bases and J by 2 bases, with 10 bases left in between. This CDR3 reads CASSQDPGLNTEAFF. As DNA, the CDR3 is TGCGCCAGCAGCCAAGATCCGGGACTAAACACTGAAGCTTTCTTT.

V and J are TRBV18 and TRBJ1-2, with D perhaps matching TRBD1 (6 bases). V was trimmed by 2 bases and J by 4 bases, leaving 17 bases between them. Germline-derived CDR1 and CDR2 are KGHSH and LQKENI. This CDR3 is 16 amino acids long. In DNA, the CDR3 is TGTGCCAGCTCACCAGAGGGGGATTACCCTCTCTATGGCTACACCTTC. Its translation is CASSPEGDYPLYGYTF.

V is TRBV20-1 and J is TRBJ2-5; D may be TRBD2 (6 bases). Germline V gene sequence: CDR1 DFQATT, CDR2 SNEGSKA (reference sequence). Trimming shortened V by 3 bases and J by 5 bases, and 16 bases separated the two germline ends. This CDR3 spans 14 amino acids. This CDR3 reads CSASLFRELETQYF. The CDR3 region has the DNA TGCAGTGCTAGTCTCTTCCGGGAGCTGGAGACCCAGTACTTC.